One and the same sample provided the 20 T cell receptor beta chains below, sequenced in a study of T cell responses to AZD1222 COVID-19 vaccine. Generated by immunoSEQ multiplex PCR, the TCRdb table keeps only in-frame clones and is missing some. The sample has around 110,000 clones, 90% seen once. This specimen consisted of peripheral blood, obtained 28 days after the second AZD1222 dose. The source of these receptors is an adult who received the AZD1222 COVID-19 vaccine.

The gene calls are TRBV10-2 and TRBJ2-7; D call uncertain. V dropped 2 bases and J dropped 4 bases, with 9 bases sitting between them. Germline-derived CDR1 and CDR2 are WSHSY and SAAADI. The CDR3 runs 13 residues. The chain's CDR3 is CASSEGLGYEQYF. The CDR3 nucleotides read TGCGCCAGCAGTGAGGGTCTGGGGTACGAGCAGTACTTC.

The chain combines TRBV6-2 or TRBV6-3 with TRBJ1-1; D remains unclear. V shed 0 bases and J shed 1 base, with 12 bases lying between them. This CDR3 contains 16 residues. Germline values: CDR1 MNHEY, CDR2 SVGEGT. CDR3 nucleotide sequence: TGTGCCAGCAGTTACTCGAATCTTAGGACGAACACTGAAGCTTTCTTT. This gives the protein CASSYSNLRTNTEAFF.

The chain combines TRBV4-3 with TRBJ1-3, with D hard to call. Per germline, CDR1 LGHNA and CDR2 YSLEER. V dropped 0 bases and J dropped 0 bases, with 12 bases sitting between them. This CDR3 is built from 17 residues. CDR3 sequence reads: CASSQDAFGNSGNTIYF. CDR3 DNA: TGCGCCAGCAGCCAAGATGCGTTTGGAAACTCTGGAAACACCATATATTTT.

This chain joins TRBV24-1 and TRBJ1-2; the match to TRBD1 covers 9 bases. CDR3 length: 15 residues. V lost 4 bases and J lost 7; bases outside the gene matches: 9. In germline, CDR1 is KGHDR, CDR2 SFDVKD. The CDR3 region has the DNA TGTGCCACCAGTGACTCCGGGACAGGGTTCCCTGGCTACACCTTC. This translates into CATSDSGTGFPGYTF.

The CDR3 DNA is TGCGCCAGCAGCCAGGCTTGGGACAGGAGTGGCTACACCTTC. Amino acids: CASSQAWDRSGYTF. The V gene is TRBV4-3, the J gene TRBJ1-2; 8 positions match TRBD1. CDR3 size: 14 residues. Germline loops: CDR1 LGHNA, CDR2 YSLEER. The V gene end was trimmed by 3 bases and the J gene end by 7 bases; junction bases not matched to a gene: 7.

J is TRBJ1-1 and V is TRBV7-2; tentative D call: TRBD1 (6 bases). This CDR3 spans 13 amino acids. Trimming took 7 bases from V and 0 from J, leaving 9 bases between them. Looked up from germline, CDR1 is SGHTA and CDR2 is FQGNSA. In DNA, the CDR3 is TGTGCCAGCACGCAGGGGATGAACACTGAAGCTTTCTTT. This codes for CASTQGMNTEAFF.

The V and J genes are TRBV6-5 and TRBJ2-7; 9 bases agree with TRBD1. This CDR3 contains 16 residues. Per germline, CDR1 MNHEY and CDR2 SVGAGI. Losses at the gene ends were 2 bases for V and 3 bases for J; bases not matched to a gene: 8. The CDR3 reads CASSYVLGQGYYEQYF. The CDR3 region has the DNA TGTGCCAGCAGTTACGTCTTGGGACAGGGATACTACGAGCAGTACTTC.

There are a few counts of this clone. V gene TRBV7-2 combines with J gene TRBJ1-1, with 7 nucleotides matching TRBD1. The CDR3 covers 16 residues. Germline CDR1 and CDR2: SGHTA and FQGNSA. V was pared by 2 bases and J by 4 bases, with 10 bases of the junction left unmatched. CDR3 nucleotide sequence: TGTGCCAGCAGCTTATTAGGGGGCGGTCCTGGCACTGAAGCTTTCTTT. Protein sequence: CASSLLGGGPGTEAFF. The full variable domain, with the rest looked up from reference TRBV7-2 and TRBJ1-1, is GAGVSQSPSNKVTEKGKDVELRCDPISGHTALYWYRQSLGQGLEFLIYFQGNSAPDKSGLPSDRFSAERTGGSVSTLTIQRTQQEDSAVYLCASSLLGGGPGTEAFFGQGTRLTVV.

The gene calls are TRBV9 and TRBJ1-1; 9 bases match TRBD1. The trim removed 0 bases at V and 1 base at J, leaving 7 bases unmatched. Germline values: CDR1 SGDLS, CDR2 YYNGEE. The CDR3 totals 17 residues. The CDR3 loop reads CASSVEQGAKGNTEAFF. CDR3 coding DNA: TGTGCCAGCAGCGTAGAACAGGGGGCGAAGGGGAACACTGAAGCTTTCTTT.

The chain is built from TRBV6-1 and TRBJ2-7, with a possible D match to TRBD2 (7 bases). Looked up from germline, CDR1 is MNHNS and CDR2 is SASEGT. The CDR3 totals 14 residues. V gave up 2 bases and J gave up 3 bases, with 11 bases separating them. The CDR3 coding sequence is TGTGCCAGCAGTGAACAGGGGACTAACTACGAGCAGTACTTC. This translates into CASSEQGTNYEQYF.

The gene calls are TRBV27 and TRBJ2-1, with D possibly being TRBD1 or TRBD2 (5 bases each). Germline CDR1 and CDR2: MNHEY and SMNVEV (reference sequence). Trimming took 6 bases from V and 7 from J, leaving 13 bases between them. The CDR3 is made up of 13 amino acids. The CDR3, as DNA: TGTGCCAGCAGCATAGGGACCAAAAATGAGCAGTTCTTC. Protein sequence: CASSIGTKNEQFF.

The chain joins TRBV30 to TRBJ1-4, with D tentatively TRBD1 (6 bases). Between the trimmed V and J ends, which lost 2 bases and 6 bases, there was a span of 13 bases. Looked up from germline, CDR1 is GTSNPN and CDR2 is SVGIG (reference sequence). The CDR3 has 14 residues. CDR3 in amino acids: CAWSTGRGDEKLFF. For the CDR3, the DNA is TGTGCCTGGAGTACAGGGAGGGGAGATGAAAAACTGTTTTTT.

V gene TRBV7-8 combines with J gene TRBJ1-4; D gene unclear. Germline V gives CDR1 SGHVS, CDR2 FQNEAQ. The CDR3 is made up of 12 amino acids. Trimming removed 5 bases from V and 4 bases from J, with 5 bases in between. The CDR3 bases are TGTGCCAGCAGCCCGAATAATGAAAAACTGTTTTTT. Translated: CASSPNNEKLFF. The entire variable domain, with the rest obtained from reference TRBV7-8 and TRBJ1-4, is as follows: GAGVSQSPRYKVAKRGQDVALRCDPISGHVSLFWYQQALGQGPEFLTYFQNEAQLDKSGLPSDRFFAERPEGSVSTLKIQRTQQEDSAVYLCASSPNNEKLFFGSGTQLSVL.

This chain connects TRBV7-2 to TRBJ2-1; D possibly matches TRBD1 or TRBD2 (6 bases each). The germline CDR1 and CDR2 sequences are SGHTA and FQGNSA. The CDR3 contains 12 residues. Trimming cost V 6 bases and J 6 bases, with 9 bases left between them. In nucleotides, the CDR3 is TGTGCCAGCAGGGGGGGCGGCAATGAGCAGTTCTTC. It encodes CASRGGGNEQFF.

J is TRBJ1-1 and V is TRBV3-1 (or the pseudogene TRBV3-2); maybe TRBD1 (5 bases). Germline CDR1 reads LGHDT; CDR2 reads YNNKEL (reference sequence). The V gene lost 2 bases and the J gene lost 4 bases, with 17 bases spanning the gap. This CDR3 region has 16 residues. CDR3 nucleotide sequence: TGTGCCAGCAGCCAATTCTTGAGTCGGGGGAGCACTGAAGCTTTCTTT. This sequence encodes CASSQFLSRGSTEAFF.

The chain links TRBV10-3 to TRBJ1-5; D call uncertain. Trimming took 0 bases from V and 5 from J, leaving 5 bases between them. CDR1 is ENHRY, CDR2 SYGVKD, per germline. CDR3 length equals 13 residues. CDR3 in DNA: TGTGCCATCAGTGAGTCTGAGGATCAGCCCCAGCATTTT. This gives the protein CAISESEDQPQHF.

The chain employs TRBV19 and TRBJ1-4, with D perhaps TRBD1 (5 bases). The CDR3 loop spans 16 amino acids. Germline CDR1 and CDR2: LNHDA and SQIVND (reference sequence). Trimming shortened V by 9 bases and J by 3 bases, and 20 bases separated the two germline ends. The CDR3 DNA reads as TGTGCCAGGTCAGGGCTAGCGGGTTTGGCTAATGAAAAACTGTTTTTT. It codes for CARSGLAGLANEKLFF.

This chain joins TRBV5-1 and TRBJ1-6; D remains ambiguous. Germline V CDR1 and CDR2: SGHRS, YFSETQ. This CDR3 is 12 amino acids long. V dropped 4 bases and J dropped 7 bases, with 6 bases sitting between them. The CDR3 region is CASSVPNSPLHF. CDR3 bases: TGCGCCAGCAGCGTCCCAAATTCACCCCTCCACTTT.

The chain combines TRBV7-3 with TRBJ1-5, with a tentative D call TRBD1 (5 bases). This CDR3 is built from 19 residues. Trimming stripped 8 bases from V and 3 bases from J, with 29 bases between. CDR1 is SGHTA and CDR2 is FQGTGA in the germline V gene. The CDR3 loop reads CASGPLGAGFYVFNQPQHF. The CDR3 region has the DNA TGTGCCAGCGGACCATTAGGGGCAGGGTTTTATGTCTTCAATCAGCCCCAGCATTTT.

This chain joins TRBV12-3 or TRBV12-4 and TRBJ2-7, with TRBD1 identical over 7 bases. The CDR3 sequence is 13 residues long. V shed 6 bases, J shed 3 bases, and the junction held 5 bases outside the gene matches. The CDR3 DNA is TGTGCCAGCAGGACGGGACAGTACTACGAGCAGTACTTC. Amino acid sequence: CASRTGQYYEQYF.